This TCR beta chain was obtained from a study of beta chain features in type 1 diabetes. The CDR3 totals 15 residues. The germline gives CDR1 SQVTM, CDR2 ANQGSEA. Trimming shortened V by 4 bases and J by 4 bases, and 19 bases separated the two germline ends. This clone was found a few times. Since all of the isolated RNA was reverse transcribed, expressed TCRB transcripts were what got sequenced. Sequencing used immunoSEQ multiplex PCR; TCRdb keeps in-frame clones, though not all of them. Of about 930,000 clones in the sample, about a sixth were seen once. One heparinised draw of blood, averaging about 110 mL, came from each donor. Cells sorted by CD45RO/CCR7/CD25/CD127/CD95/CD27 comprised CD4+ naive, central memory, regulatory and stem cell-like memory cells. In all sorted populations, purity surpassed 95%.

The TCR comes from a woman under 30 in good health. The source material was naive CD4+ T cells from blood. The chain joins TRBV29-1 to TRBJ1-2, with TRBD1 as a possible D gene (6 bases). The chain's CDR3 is CSVVGGPRRAYGYTF. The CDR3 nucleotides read TGCAGCGTTGTTGGGGGCCCTCGAAGGGCCTATGGCTACACCTTC.